The 29 T cell receptor beta chains below all came from one sample that was sequenced in a study of cytomegalovirus exposure and HLA in healthy donors (dated by TCRdb to about 2017). The method behind the library was the immunoSEQ multiplex PCR assay. In TCRdb, the immuneACCESS table is reduced to in-frame sequences with V and J assigned. These tables do not hold every clone; where another copy was compared, an unresolved V gene accounts for under half, and the others remain unexplained. The sample profile shows some 160,000 clones; 70% to 90% of them were found once. The top ten constitute almost 3% of the sample. Sequencing input: PBMCs. Source of these receptors: a man between 18 and 29 years old in good health and CMV-seronegative.

The CDR3 loop reads CASSPWTGAAGELFF. CDR3 DNA sequence: TGTGCCAGCTCACCTTGGACAGGGGCCGCCGGGGAGCTGTTTTTT. The V call is TRBV18, the J call TRBJ2-2; 9 nucleotides match TRBD1. J lost 6 bases, V lost 3 bases, and 5 bases had no gene match. The CDR3 totals 15 residues. In germline, CDR1 is KGHSH, CDR2 LQKENI.

This chain joins TRBV19 and TRBJ1-6; D perhaps matches TRBD1 (6 bases). This CDR3 is 14 amino acids long. V gave up 6 bases and J gave up 10 bases, with 16 bases separating them. In germline, CDR1 is LNHDA, CDR2 SQIVND (reference sequence). CDR3 protein: CASSLSGGGSPLHF. The CDR3 DNA reads as TGTGCCAGTAGCCTGAGCGGGGGCGGCTCACCCCTCCACTTT.

The CDR3 DNA sequence: TGTGCCAGCAGTTCGGTCGGGGTCTCCCTCTCTGGAAACACCATATATTTT. It translates to CASSSVGVSLSGNTIYF. The chain uses TRBV27 and TRBJ1-3; D gene unclear. Per germline, CDR1 MNHEY and CDR2 SMNVEV (reference sequence). Trimming shortened V by 4 bases and J by 0 bases, and 16 bases separated the two germline ends. This CDR3 is built from 17 residues.

The V gene is TRBV28, the J gene TRBJ1-4; no clear D. V lost 6 bases, J lost 5 bases, and 16 bases lay in between. CDR1 is MDHEN, CDR2 SYDVKM, per germline. This CDR3 has 15 residues. CDR3 region: CASSIAGGENEKLFF. CDR3 nucleotide sequence: TGTGCCAGCAGCATCGCGGGTGGAGAAAATGAAAAACTGTTTTTT.

The chain couples TRBV28 to TRBJ1-2, with TRBD1 identical over 9 bases. CDR3 size: 13 residues. V lost 4 bases, J lost 6 bases, and 3 bases stayed unmatched. CDR1 is MDHEN, CDR2 SYDVKM, per germline. In DNA, the CDR3 is TGTGCCAGCAGTTCCGGGACAGGGCATGGCTACACCTTC. It codes for CASSSGTGHGYTF.

V usage is TRBV6-1 and J usage is TRBJ1-5; tentatively, D is TRBD1 (6 bases). Trimming pared 5 bases from V and 3 bases from J, leaving 14 bases between. Germline V gene sequence: CDR1 MNHNS, CDR2 SASEGT. This CDR3 is 15 amino acids long. In DNA, the CDR3 is TGTGCCAGCAGTTGGCAAGGGGGAGACAATCAGCCCCAGCATTTT. Its translation is CASSWQGGDNQPQHF.

The V call is TRBV6-1, the J call TRBJ1-5, with D perhaps matching TRBD1 (5 bases). The V end lost 1 base, the J end lost 3 bases, and 7 bases lay between the germline ends. The CDR3 sequence is 14 residues long. Germline CDR1 is MNHNS and CDR2 is SASEGT. The CDR3 is CASSEGDFNQPQHF. The DNA of the CDR3 is TGTGCCAGCAGTGAAGGGGACTTCAATCAGCCCCAGCATTTT.

This chain connects TRBV27 to TRBJ1-4; D is unresolved. Germline assignment: CDR1 MNHEY and CDR2 SMNVEV (reference sequence). V lost 6 bases to trimming and J lost 10 bases, with 21 bases between them. The CDR3 is made up of 15 amino acids. This CDR3 is CASSPSVGRVGKLFF. The CDR3 DNA follows: TGTGCCAGCAGCCCATCCGTCGGGAGGGTGGGAAAACTGTTTTTT.

This clone was seen a single time. This chain's CDR3 is CASRASGSGLETQYF. CDR3 DNA sequence: TGTGCCAGCAGAGCTAGCGGGAGTGGCCTGGAGACCCAGTACTTC. J is TRBJ2-5 and V is TRBV6-1; 10 nucleotides match TRBD2. CDR1 and CDR2 from the germline V gene are MNHNS and SASEGT. J was trimmed by 5 bases and V by 6 bases; bases with no gene match: 9. CDR3 length: 15 amino acids.

This chain links TRBV2 with TRBJ2-3, with 8 nucleotides matching TRBD1. The V segment lost 6 bases and the J segment 4 bases; nucleotides outside the gene matches: 12. Germline lookup yields CDR1 SNHLY and CDR2 FYNNEI. The CDR3 contains 16 residues. CDR3 coding DNA: TGTGCCAGCAGGAGAGGTGGGCAGGGGGCCTCAGATACGCAGTATTTT. Amino acid sequence: CASRRGGQGASDTQYF.

This chain uses TRBV28 with TRBJ1-2; 8 bases match TRBD1. Trimming took 2 bases from V and 7 from J; bases not matched to a gene: 9. Germline V gives CDR1 MDHEN, CDR2 SYDVKM. This CDR3 comprises 15 residues. In DNA form, the CDR3 reads TGTGCCAGCAGTTTAGTAGGACAGGGAGGCACTGGCTACACCTTC. Its protein product is CASSLVGQGGTGYTF.

The chain uses TRBV18 and TRBJ2-1, with a weak D call TRBD1 (5 bases). Germline V gives CDR1 KGHSH, CDR2 LQKENI. Trimming left V 0 bases short and J 9 bases short, with 15 bases between. The CDR3 totals 15 residues. As DNA, the CDR3 is TGTGCCAGCTCACCACCGGGCAGGGTTCGCGGTGAGCAGTTCTTC. This sequence encodes CASSPPGRVRGEQFF.

The rearrangement links TRBV4-3 to TRBJ2-1, with D possibly matching TRBD2 (6 bases). Trimming stripped 1 base from V and 14 bases from J, with 15 bases between. The CDR3 contains 13 residues. Germline values: CDR1 LGHNA, CDR2 YSLEER. The DNA of the CDR3 is TGCGCCAGCAGCCAAGCTACCGGGACTCAGGAGTTCTTC. This gives the protein CASSQATGTQEFF.

The chain carries TRBV19 and TRBJ1-2, with 7 bases aligning to TRBD1. CDR1 is LNHDA and CDR2 is SQIVND in the germline V gene (reference sequence). The CDR3 runs to 16 residues. Losses at the gene ends were 5 bases for V and 2 bases for J; bases not matched to a gene: 11. CDR3 DNA: TGTGCCAGTAGTCCTGTGCCCACAGGGGACAACTATGGCTACACCTTC. This gives the protein CASSPVPTGDNYGYTF.

J is TRBJ1-6 and V is TRBV11-2; D remains unclear. Trimming stripped 5 bases from V and 5 bases from J, with 19 bases between. The CDR3 loop spans 17 amino acids. Germline V gene lookup returns CDR1 SGHAT and CDR2 FQNNGV. The CDR3 sequence is CASSRQTVGRHNSPLHF. In nucleotides, the CDR3 is TGTGCCAGCAGCCGCCAGACTGTAGGTCGGCATAATTCACCCCTCCACTTT.

This clone has just one count. The chain joins TRBV5-1 to TRBJ2-3, with 15 bases aligning to TRBD2. Germline V gene lookup returns CDR1 SGHRS and CDR2 YFSETQ. This CDR3 region has 16 residues. The ends lost 4 bases at V and 6 bases at J; junction bases unmatched: 6. CDR3 nucleotide sequence: TGCGCCAGCAGCCCAGGACTAGCGGGGGGGCCTGATACGCAGTATTTT. Translated: CASSPGLAGGPDTQYF.

The chain has TRBV6-6 and TRBJ2-5, with TRBD1 identical over 7 bases. Trimming removed 10 bases from V and 1 base from J; junction bases left unmatched: 3. The CDR3 runs to 12 residues. Germline V lookup: CDR1 MNHNY, CDR2 SVGAGI (reference sequence). The CDR3 coding sequence is TGTGCCATTTCAGGGGGCCAAGAGACCCAGTACTTC. Translating it yields CAISGGQETQYF.

The chain couples TRBV19 to TRBJ2-1; the match to TRBD2 covers 11 bases. The germline V gene has CDR1 LNHDA and CDR2 SQIVND (reference sequence). This CDR3 spans 16 amino acids. Losses at the gene ends were 3 bases for V and 13 bases for J; bases not matched to a gene: 14. In nucleotides, the CDR3 is TGTGCCAGTAGTATTGAGTCTCAGACTAGCGGGATGGTTCAGTTCTTC. Protein: CASSIESQTSGMVQFF.

V and J are TRBV6-1 and TRBJ1-5; possibly TRBD1 for D (6 bases). Deletions cut 4 bases from V and 3 bases from J, with 16 bases between. CDR3 length equals 16 residues. Germline loops: CDR1 MNHNS, CDR2 SASEGT. The CDR3 here is CASSVETGLVNQPQHF. CDR3 in DNA: TGTGCCAGCAGTGTGGAGACAGGTTTAGTCAATCAGCCCCAGCATTTT.

The V call is TRBV5-1, the J call TRBJ2-5; unclear D gene. This CDR3 spans 15 amino acids. Between the trimmed V and J ends, which lost 0 bases and 4 bases, there was a span of 13 bases. The germline V gene encodes CDR1 SGHRS and CDR2 YFSETQ. In DNA form, the CDR3 reads TGCGCCAGCAGCTTGGCCGACCGCCTAGTAGAGACCCAGTACTTC. Amino acid sequence: CASSLADRLVETQYF.

The rearrangement links TRBV11-2 to TRBJ1-5, with 9 bases identical to TRBD1. The CDR3 loop spans 15 amino acids. Per the germline V gene, CDR1 is SGHAT and CDR2 is FQNNGV. V was pared by 2 bases and J by 4 bases, with 3 bases of the junction left unmatched. CDR3 in amino acids: CASSLRDRENQPQHF. CDR3 nucleotide sequence: TGTGCCAGCAGCTTAAGGGACAGGGAGAATCAGCCCCAGCATTTT.

The rearrangement joins TRBV2 to TRBJ1-5, with 9 bases matching TRBD1. The CDR3 is made up of 14 amino acids. Looked up from germline, CDR1 is SNHLY and CDR2 is FYNNEI. With V trimmed by 6 bases and J by 5 bases, 5 bases remained unmatched. The DNA for the CDR3 is TGTGCCAGCAGAGGGACAGGGATTTATCAGCCCCAGCATTTT. As protein: CASRGTGIYQPQHF.

V gene TRBV10-3 combines with J gene TRBJ2-5; 9 bases match TRBD2. The CDR3 length is 13 residues. V was clipped by 11 bases and J by 7 bases; unmatched bases: 11. CDR1 is ENHRY, CDR2 SYGVKD, per germline. CDR3 residues: CAVYLAGDGTQYF. CDR3 DNA: TGTGCCGTCTACTTAGCGGGGGACGGGACCCAGTACTTC.

V gene TRBV6-5 combines with J gene TRBJ1-1, with 9 positions matching TRBD1. The germline V gene encodes CDR1 MNHEY and CDR2 SVGAGI. Trimming took 8 bases from V and 10 from J; bases not matched to a gene: 5. The CDR3 length is 11 residues. The CDR3 bases are TGTGCCAGCCGACAGGGGGGGGGAGCTTTCTTT. Translated, it gives CASRQGGGAFF.

J is TRBJ1-5 and V is TRBV28, with TRBD1 matching 7 bases. Germline lookup yields CDR1 MDHEN and CDR2 SYDVKM. V was clipped by 4 bases and J by 7 bases; unmatched bases: 16. The CDR3 is 17 residues long. Here the CDR3 reads CASSSTGQPTPLQPQHF. CDR3 coding DNA: TGTGCCAGCAGTTCAACGGGACAGCCCACGCCCCTACAGCCCCAGCATTTT.

The J gene is TRBJ1-2, the V gene TRBV5-1, with 9 bases identical to TRBD1. CDR1 and CDR2 (germline): SGHRS, YFSETQ. The CDR3 spans 15 residues. V gave up 0 bases and J gave up 6 bases; unmatched junction bases: 6. Here the CDR3 reads CASSLGDRDYHGYTF. The CDR3 DNA follows: TGCGCCAGCAGCTTGGGGGACAGGGATTATCATGGCTACACCTTC.

The chain employs TRBV5-1 and TRBJ1-4; perhaps TRBD1 as D (6 bases). CDR1 SGHRS and CDR2 YFSETQ come from the germline V gene. There are 17 residues in the CDR3. Between the trimmed V and J ends, which lost 1 base and 4 bases, there was a span of 17 bases. The CDR3 loop is CASSLSNRAGVNEKLFF. CDR3 in DNA: TGCGCCAGCAGCTTGTCAAACAGGGCAGGGGTTAATGAAAAACTGTTTTTT.

This clone was seen more than once but under ten times. This rearrangement joins TRBV7-2 to TRBJ2-7, with TRBD1 matching 10 bases. The CDR3 totals 16 residues. CDR1 and CDR2 from the germline V gene are SGHTA and FQGNSA. V trimming: 5 bases; J trimming: 2 bases; junction bases outside the gene matches: 9. CDR3 sequence (DNA): TGTGCCAGCAGCCGGGTCGGGACAGGGGCAGCCTACGAGCAGTACTTC. Its protein product is CASSRVGTGAAYEQYF.

V and J are TRBV4-1 and TRBJ1-6; 7 bases agree with TRBD1. This CDR3 has 15 residues. The germline V gene has CDR1 MGHRA and CDR2 YSYEKL. V was clipped by 0 bases and J by 10 bases; unmatched bases: 6. The CDR3, as DNA: TGCGCCAGCAGCCAAGATCAGGGGGTAGGGTCACCCCTCCACTTT. Its protein is CASSQDQGVGSPLHF.